These T cell receptor beta chains were read from a single sample in a study of graft-versus-host responses after intestinal transplantation. Antigen specificity for these receptors is unknown. TCRdb's copy holds only in-frame clones and misses some; the assay was immunoSEQ multiplex PCR. The data show about 120,000 clones, around 95% seen once. Material: unstimulated CD8+ T cells sorted from spleen or lymph node cells, obtained before intestinal transplant. The receptors originated from a human donor who received an intestinal transplant. CDR3s include the opening cysteine and the closing phenylalanine or tryptophan. Each record gives: clone size, J gene, D gene, V gene, CDR3 protein, CDR3 DNA. A D gene is named only where the DNA matches it firmly. Rows give clone size only sometimes, using once, few, many, or a class for an expanded clone.

clone size: .; J gene: TRBJ2-3; D gene: TRBD1; V gene: TRBV10-3; CDR3 protein: CAISPGTASTDTQYF; CDR3 DNA: TGTGCCATCAGCCCCGGGACAGCTAGCACAGATACGCAGTATTTT
clone size: .; J gene: TRBJ2-7; D gene: .; V gene: TRBV2; CDR3 protein: CASSVVGSYEQYF; CDR3 DNA: TGTGCCAGCAGTGTTGTAGGCTCCTACGAGCAGTACTTC
clone size: .; J gene: TRBJ2-7; D gene: .; V gene: TRBV19; CDR3 protein: CASSIARASALLRREQYF; CDR3 DNA: TGTGCCAGTAGTATAGCAAGGGCTAGCGCCCTCCTACGAAGAGAGCAGTACTTC
clone size: .; J gene: TRBJ1-5; D gene: .; V gene: TRBV11-2; CDR3 protein: CASSLGYPANQPQHF; CDR3 DNA: TGTGCCAGCAGCTTAGGGTACCCAGCTAATCAGCCCCAGCATTTT
clone size: .; J gene: TRBJ1-5; D gene: TRBD1; V gene: TRBV15; CDR3 protein: CATSGTGDPNSNQPQHF; CDR3 DNA: TGTGCCACCTCCGGGACAGGGGATCCCAATAGCAATCAGCCCCAGCATTTT
clone size: .; J gene: TRBJ1-2; D gene: TRBD1; V gene: TRBV27; CDR3 protein: CASSLTQGALGYGYTF; CDR3 DNA: TGTGCCAGCAGTTTAACCCAGGGGGCGCTGGGCTATGGCTACACCTTC
clone size: .; J gene: TRBJ2-1; D gene: TRBD2; V gene: TRBV27; CDR3 protein: CASSLGASGYNEQFF; CDR3 DNA: TGTGCCAGCAGTTTAGGGGCTAGCGGGTACAATGAGCAGTTCTTC
clone size: .; J gene: TRBJ2-7; D gene: TRBD2; V gene: TRBV6-1; CDR3 protein: CASSEAIFGLANYEQYF; CDR3 DNA: TGTGCCAGCAGTGAAGCTATCTTCGGACTAGCGAACTACGAGCAGTACTTC
clone size: .; J gene: TRBJ1-5; D gene: .; V gene: TRBV14; CDR3 protein: CASSQDDYSNQPQHF; CDR3 DNA: TGTGCCAGCAGCCAAGATGACTATAGCAATCAGCCCCAGCATTTT
clone size: .; J gene: TRBJ2-7; D gene: TRBD2; V gene: TRBV7-6; CDR3 protein: CASSPPPGGGPSYEQYF; CDR3 DNA: TGTGCCAGCAGCCCACCCCCGGGGGGAGGGCCGAGTTACGAGCAGTACTTC
clone size: .; J gene: TRBJ2-3; D gene: TRBD2; V gene: TRBV4-1; CDR3 protein: CASSQDKGTSISDTQYF; CDR3 DNA: TGCGCCAGCAGCCAAGATAAAGGGACTAGCATTTCAGATACGCAGTATTTT
clone size: .; J gene: TRBJ2-2; D gene: TRBD2; V gene: TRBV5-1; CDR3 protein: CASSFPIMTSGTNTGELFF; CDR3 DNA: TGCGCCAGCAGCTTCCCGATTATGACTAGCGGTACGAACACCGGGGAGCTGTTTTTT
clone size: .; J gene: TRBJ1-2; D gene: .; V gene: TRBV4-3; CDR3 protein: CASSQALRDSYGYTF; CDR3 DNA: TGCGCCAGCAGCCAAGCGTTAAGAGATTCGTATGGCTACACCTTC
clone size: .; J gene: TRBJ2-7; D gene: .; V gene: TRBV27; CDR3 protein: CASSWGPQGFEQYF; CDR3 DNA: TGTGCCAGCAGTTGGGGACCGCAGGGGTTCGAGCAGTACTTC
clone size: few; J gene: TRBJ2-7; D gene: .; V gene: TRBV19; CDR3 protein: CASSIGAGYEQYF; CDR3 DNA: TGTGCCAGTAGTATAGGGGCCGGCTACGAGCAGTACTTC
clone size: .; J gene: TRBJ2-1; D gene: TRBD2; V gene: TRBV15; CDR3 protein: CATSRGPAGGPERYNEQFF; CDR3 DNA: TGTGCCACCAGCAGAGGCCCAGCGGGAGGGCCTGAGAGGTACAATGAGCAGTTCTTC
clone size: once; J gene: TRBJ2-1; D gene: .; V gene: TRBV29-1; CDR3 protein: CSVDQLASAYNEQFF; CDR3 DNA: TGCAGCGTTGATCAGCTGGCATCCGCCTACAATGAGCAGTTCTTC
clone size: .; J gene: TRBJ2-1; D gene: TRBD2; V gene: TRBV7-6; CDR3 protein: CASSLVSSGFTYNEQFF; CDR3 DNA: TGTGCCAGCAGCTTAGTGTCTAGCGGGTTTACCTACAATGAGCAGTTCTTC
clone size: .; J gene: TRBJ2-1; D gene: .; V gene: TRBV28; CDR3 protein: CASSLYSENEQFF; CDR3 DNA: TGTGCCAGCAGTTTATATTCGGAAAATGAGCAGTTCTTC
clone size: .; J gene: TRBJ2-1; D gene: .; V gene: TRBV18; CDR3 protein: CASSPRREQHEQFF; CDR3 DNA: TGTGCCAGCTCACCAAGGCGCGAGCAGCATGAGCAGTTCTTC
clone size: .; J gene: TRBJ2-1; D gene: .; V gene: TRBV7-9; CDR3 protein: CASSYVGGTINEQFF; CDR3 DNA: TGTGCCAGCAGCTACGTGGGGGGTACAATAAATGAGCAGTTCTTC
clone size: .; J gene: TRBJ2-4; D gene: .; V gene: TRBV4-1; CDR3 protein: CASSLYWVAKNIQYF; CDR3 DNA: TGCGCCAGCAGCCTATATTGGGTAGCCAAAAACATTCAGTACTTC
clone size: .; J gene: TRBJ2-3; D gene: .; V gene: TRBV5-3; CDR3 protein: CARSAGPDGCTQYF; CDR3 DNA: TGTGCCAGAAGCGCTGGACCGGACGGGTGCACGCAGTATTTT
clone size: .; J gene: TRBJ2-7; D gene: .; V gene: TRBV9; CDR3 protein: CASSVAGPRSYEQYF; CDR3 DNA: TGTGCCAGCAGCGTAGCTGGTCCCCGCTCCTACGAGCAGTACTTC
clone size: few; J gene: TRBJ1-1; D gene: .; V gene: TRBV9; CDR3 protein: CASSPRGNRNTEAFF; CDR3 DNA: TGTGCCAGCAGCCCTCGCGGGAATAGGAACACTGAAGCTTTCTTT
clone size: once; J gene: TRBJ2-6; D gene: TRBD2; V gene: TRBV19; CDR3 protein: CASSMPRTSGYSGANVLTF; CDR3 DNA: TGTGCCAGTAGTATGCCCAGGACTAGCGGGTACTCTGGGGCCAACGTCCTGACTTTC
clone size: .; J gene: TRBJ2-3; D gene: TRBD2; V gene: TRBV5-6; CDR3 protein: CASSLGTGGSLIHF; CDR3 DNA: TGTGCCAGCAGCTTGGGTACGGGGGGTTCTCTCATCCATTTT
clone size: .; J gene: TRBJ2-4; D gene: .; V gene: TRBV11-2; CDR3 protein: CASSLMGLAKNIQYF; CDR3 DNA: TGTGCCAGCAGCTTAATGGGGCTAGCCAAAAACATTCAGTACTTC
clone size: .; J gene: TRBJ2-2; D gene: .; V gene: TRBV2; CDR3 protein: CASSEARGQTNTGELFF; CDR3 DNA: TGTGCCAGCAGTGAAGCGCGCGGACAAACGAACACCGGGGAGCTGTTTTTT
clone size: .; J gene: TRBJ2-6; D gene: .; V gene: TRBV30; CDR3 protein: CAWSVPTAGANVLTF; CDR3 DNA: TGTGCCTGGAGTGTACCCACGGCTGGGGCCAACGTCCTGACTTTC
clone size: once; J gene: TRBJ1-2; D gene: TRBD1; V gene: TRBV19; CDR3 protein: CASSMTGPFVGYTF; CDR3 DNA: TGTGCCAGTAGTATGACAGGGCCCTTCGTCGGCTACACCTTC
clone size: few; J gene: TRBJ2-7; D gene: .; V gene: TRBV30; CDR3 protein: CAWSQAVNYEQYF; CDR3 DNA: TGTGCCTGGAGTCAGGCAGTTAACTACGAGCAGTACTTC
clone size: once; J gene: TRBJ2-7; D gene: TRBD2; V gene: TRBV6-6; CDR3 protein: CASSLAGAAYEQYF; CDR3 DNA: TGTGCCAGCAGCTTAGCGGGGGCCGCCTACGAGCAGTACTTC
clone size: .; J gene: TRBJ1-1; D gene: .; V gene: TRBV29-1; CDR3 protein: CSVEDGGGTEAFF; CDR3 DNA: TGCAGCGTTGAAGACGGGGGAGGCACTGAAGCTTTCTTT
clone size: .; J gene: TRBJ2-1; D gene: TRBD1; V gene: TRBV29-1; CDR3 protein: CSVEGPRRGSSYNEQFF; CDR3 DNA: TGCAGCGTTGAAGGACCACGCAGGGGGAGCTCCTACAATGAGCAGTTCTTC
clone size: .; J gene: TRBJ2-3; D gene: TRBD2; V gene: TRBV7-9; CDR3 protein: CASSSKGGRSPDTQYF; CDR3 DNA: TGTGCCAGCAGCTCCAAGGGCGGGAGGAGCCCAGATACGCAGTATTTT
clone size: .; J gene: TRBJ2-1; D gene: .; V gene: TRBV4-2; CDR3 protein: CASSQESAAGEQFF; CDR3 DNA: TGTGCCAGCAGCCAAGAGTCGGCCGCAGGGGAGCAGTTCTTC
clone size: .; J gene: TRBJ2-7; D gene: .; V gene: TRBV5-8; CDR3 protein: CASSPGLGAYEQYF; CDR3 DNA: TGTGCCAGCAGCCCCGGCCTGGGGGCCTACGAGCAGTACTTC
clone size: .; J gene: TRBJ2-1; D gene: .; V gene: TRBV13; CDR3 protein: CASSLEGMKDEQFF; CDR3 DNA: TGTGCCAGCAGCTTAGAGGGGATGAAGGATGAGCAGTTCTTC
clone size: .; J gene: TRBJ1-2; D gene: .; V gene: TRBV6-5; CDR3 protein: CASSYDPPDYGYTF; CDR3 DNA: TGTGCCAGCAGTTATGACCCCCCCGACTATGGCTACACCTTC
clone size: .; J gene: TRBJ2-1; D gene: .; V gene: TRBV7-6; CDR3 protein: CASSFAKGPLNEQFF; CDR3 DNA: TGTGCCAGCAGCTTCGCGAAGGGGCCACTCAATGAGCAGTTCTTC
clone size: .; J gene: TRBJ2-5; D gene: TRBD2; V gene: TRBV29-1; CDR3 protein: CSVGTSGRAGQETQYF; CDR3 DNA: TGCAGCGTTGGGACTAGCGGGAGGGCCGGACAAGAGACCCAGTACTTC
clone size: .; J gene: TRBJ1-4; D gene: .; V gene: TRBV19; CDR3 protein: CASSGWDRRDEKLFF; CDR3 DNA: TGTGCCAGTAGTGGCTGGGACCGGAGGGATGAAAAACTGTTTTTT
clone size: .; J gene: TRBJ2-1; D gene: TRBD1; V gene: TRBV7-7; CDR3 protein: CASSFGVNRGPNEQFF; CDR3 DNA: TGTGCTAGCAGCTTCGGGGTCAACAGGGGCCCCAATGAGCAGTTCTTC
clone size: .; J gene: TRBJ1-1; D gene: TRBD1; V gene: TRBV7-9; CDR3 protein: CASSMNRDSRTEAFF; CDR3 DNA: TGTGCCAGCAGCATGAACCGGGACAGCCGCACTGAAGCTTTCTTT